This TCR beta chain is drawn from a study of blood T cells in healthy people across ages (dated by TCRdb to 2013 to 2016). General notes on the study: In model experiments, template switching captured about one uniquely barcoded TCR beta cDNA molecule for every two T cells. Donors were grouped into four age groups: young (average 16 years), middle-aged (approximately 41), aged (62) and long-lived (approximately 75). To avoid experimental bias, donors of different ages were distributed randomly across sequencing lanes. Using deep sequencing normalized with unique cDNA molecular identifiers, the study measured how TCR beta repertoire diversity changes with age. The study analyzed two additional independent replicas of 1 million unique cDNA reads from the same blood draw for two donors, one aged 18 to 29 and one aged 80 or older.

The library relied on 5' RACE. Reads for this sample came from an Illumina HiSeq 2500. A second PCR of about 6 to 12 cycles was performed with a sample-barcoded 5' primer and a J-beta primer mix. Each TCR beta cDNA molecule received a unique molecular identifier from a template-switch 5' adaptor carrying 12 random nucleotides. At least 2.5 million CDR3-containing paired-end reads were obtained from each sample. All of the RNA was converted into first-strand cDNA using the Mint cDNA synthesis kit, with a TRBC-specific oligonucleotide serving as the primer. Following uracil-DNA glycosylase treatment, all cDNA underwent a first 18-cycle PCR with the universal primers M1SS and BC2_uni_R. The original methods were these. Each sample was normalized by randomly selecting 1 million high-quality reads, each carrying a distinct molecular identifier. Instead of being binned into consensus sequences, reads with shared molecular identifiers were discarded. MiTCR, run with a Q25 quality threshold and the strictest error-elimination algorithm, handled CDR3 identification, clonotype clustering and error correction. A nonparametric unseen species model with Euler transformation was used to estimate lower-bound total TCR beta diversity. TCRdb reprocessing: public reads trimmed at Q25 with fastp, clones called with MiXCR, in-frame beta chains kept. Every CDR3 protein is listed once, alongside the most common genes and DNA of its rows. For this entry, the V and J calls and clone size follow TCRdb and not the study's own pipeline. The sample table shows 700,000 to 950,000 distinct CDR3 sequences, and roughly 60% are seen once. The ten largest clones capture over 20% of the sample.

Regarding this clonotype: It has no known antigen specificity. There are no base qualities to consult, and no much larger clone falls within one base.

From V the trimming removes 5 bases and from J it removes 0 bases, while the gene matches leave 4 bases of the junction unaccounted for. The CDR3 goes from the cysteine to the phenylalanine over 13 residues. This entry keeps only the CDR3 DNA: 39 bases, framed from base 1. Per the germline V gene, SQVTM is the CDR1 and ANQGSEA is the CDR2. Donors were a few dozen systemically healthy Caucasian individuals from Russia aged about 6 to 100 years. Each donor gave ten milliliters of peripheral blood, collected into EDTA-treated Vacutainer tubes. PBMCs were isolated by Ficoll-Paque density-gradient centrifugation, with at least 6 million obtained per sample. Trizol reagent was used to extract total RNA from the PBMCs, yielding at least 6 micrograms per sample. Naive CD45RAhigh/CD27high T cell percentages were measured by flow cytometry on a PBMC aliquot from every donor. Summary of the overall study and its limitations: The CMV infection status of donors was not known, potentially confounding age-related changes in expanded clonotypes. Estimates of total diversity based on one million sequenced T cells were considered lower bounds and underestimates. Compared with the aged group, more naive CD4+ T cells, fewer expanded clones and increased TCR diversity were shown by the long-lived group, suggesting age selection. As age increased, observed TCR beta diversity per million T cells dropped in a roughly linear way, and a significant reduction was already evident by age about 36. Since profiling was done on bulk unsorted PBMCs, naive and antigen-experienced compartments could not be conclusively compared. A strong correlation was found between observed TCR beta diversity and the percentage of naive T cells measured by flow cytometry.

The sample consisted of blood. Here the chain combines TRBV29-1 and TRBJ2-7, and TRBD1 aligns with 7 junction nucleotides. The clonotype was recovered from a man aged 25 to 40 in good health. The DNA sequence is TGCAGCGTTTCGGGACAGAGCTCCTACGAGCAGTACTTC. The encoded protein is CSVSGQSSYEQYF.